The rows below give T cell receptor beta chains drawn from one sample of a study of blood T cells in healthy people across ages. TCRdb used MiXCR to reprocess the 5' RACE reads, holding one entry per CDR3 protein. The table has about 1.6 million distinct CDR3 sequences, 30% to 35% seen once. Sequenced material: blood. The receptors shown here come from a woman in her 30s in good health. The CDR3 runs from the conserved cysteine through the conserved F or W. A D gene is named only where the DNA matches it firmly. The size entry is marked missing in some rows and otherwise reads once, few, many or a size class.

abundance,d_gene,j_gene,v_gene,CDR3aa,CDR3nt
few,-,TRBJ2-1,TRBV15,CATSRVDNEQFF,TGTGCCACCAGCAGAGTGGACAATGAGCAGTTCTTC
-,TRBD2,TRBJ2-1,TRBV20-1,CSADSGRAPRGEQFF,TGCAGTGCTGATAGCGGGAGGGCTCCGCGGGGTGAGCAGTTCTTC
-,-,TRBJ1-1,TRBV20-1,CSARGEGPEAFF,TGCAGTGCTAGGGGGGAGGGTCCTGAAGCTTTCTTT
many,-,TRBJ2-5,TRBV4-1,CASSQDRGLVETQYF,TGCGCCAGCAGCCAAGATCGAGGATTAGTTGAGACCCAGTACTTC
-,-,TRBJ2-5,TRBV27,CASSLYRGWETQYF,TGTGCCAGCAGCTTATATAGGGGGTGGGAGACCCAGTACTTC
many,TRBD1,TRBJ1-5,TRBV20-1,CSARTGDQPQHF,TGCAGTGCTAGGACAGGGGATCAGCCCCAGCATTTT
few,TRBD2,TRBJ2-1,TRBV7-9,CASSLGGTSGDYYNEQFF,TGTGCCAGCAGCTTAGGGGGGACTAGCGGGGATTATTACAATGAGCAGTTCTTC
few,-,TRBJ1-1,TRBV6-1,CASSARVTEAFF,TGTGCCAGCAGTGCCAGGGTAACTGAAGCTTTCTTT
-,-,TRBJ1-6,TRBV2,CASSKSGAHSPLHF,TGTGCCAGCAGTAAATCGGGGGCTCATTCACCCCTCCACTTT
-,-,TRBJ1-2,TRBV6-1,CASSDRVPDCGYTF,TGTGCCAGCAGTGACAGGGTCCCCGACTGTGGCTACACCTTC
few,-,TRBJ1-1,TRBV29-1,CSVVPGSTEAFF,TGCAGCGTTGTCCCAGGGAGCACTGAAGCTTTCTTT
many,TRBD1,TRBJ2-7,TRBV4-1,CASSQNPGQGNNEQYF,TGCGCCAGCAGCCAAAACCCGGGACAGGGGAATAACGAGCAGTACTTC
few,-,TRBJ2-1,TRBV7-3,CASSLSPDLLFNEQFF,TGTGCCAGCAGCTTAAGCCCGGATCTTCTATTCAATGAGCAGTTCTTC
-,TRBD1,TRBJ2-7,TRBV9,CASSARGQGSYEQYF,TGTGCCAGCAGCGCCCGAGGACAGGGGTCCTACGAGCAGTACTTC
-,-,TRBJ2-3,TRBV2,CASSEGSAPSSADTQYF,TGTGCCAGCAGTGAAGGATCGGCCCCATCCTCGGCAGATACGCAGTATTTT
-,-,TRBJ1-1,TRBV7-6,CASSLVPGSMNTEAFF,TGTGCCAGCAGCTTAGTTCCAGGGTCTATGAACACTGAAGCTTTCTTT
-,-,TRBJ2-2,TRBV28,CASIGIYRANTGELFF,TGTGCCAGCATAGGGATCTATCGCGCGAACACCGGGGAGCTGTTTTTT